Sequencing of this TCR beta chain was carried out in a study of T cell changes during pregnancy in multiple sclerosis. V shed 8 bases and J shed 6 bases, with 17 bases lying between them. The V gene's germline CDR1 is SQVTM and CDR2 ANQGSEA. This CDR3 has 13 amino acids. TCRdb keeps only in-frame clones here, not all; method: immunoSEQ multiplex PCR. The sample lists tens of thousands of clones, around nine tenths occurring once. The source material was CD8+ T cells from peripheral blood mononuclear cells, sampled in the second trimester of pregnancy. The sequence was obtained from a female donor with multiple sclerosis, enrolled in a pregnancy study. The chain couples TRBV29-1 to TRBJ2-1; tentatively, D is TRBD1 (6 bases). The DNA of the CDR3 is TGCAGCTGGGACACCGGTTCTGGCAATGAGCAGTTCTTC. Encoded protein: CSWDTGSGNEQFF.